This TCR beta chain was identified during a study of regulatory T cells in long-lasting Graves disease. Per the germline V gene, CDR1 is KGHSH and CDR2 is LQKENI. The V gene lost 4 bases and the J gene lost 9 bases, with 24 bases spanning the gap. The CDR3 spans 16 residues. This clonotype was detected many times. Time point described: newly diagnosed GD, antithyroid drugs for less than 3 months. After RNA was extracted from PBMCs, the TCR library was made from it. Combining iRepertoire HTBI primers with Arm-PCR of CDR3 regions, the authors built TCR beta libraries. TCRdb called the multiplex PCR reads again in MiXCR, with one record for every CDR3 protein. The table lists 550,000 to 700,000 distinct CDR3 sequences, about 16% of them singletons. Another study also made use of these data, one on T cells in Graves' hyperthyroidism and ophthalmopathy.

The specimen was peripheral blood mononuclear cells (PBMCs), collected at new diagnosis, from a patient treated with antithyroid drugs. The V and J genes are TRBV18 and TRBJ1-1; D call uncertain. The clonotype originates from a man younger than 35 with Graves disease. The CDR3 region has the DNA TGTGCCAGCTCACAGTCTTCGTGGGGAACCCCGAGACAAGCTTTCTTT. Translated, it gives CASSQSSWGTPRQAFF.